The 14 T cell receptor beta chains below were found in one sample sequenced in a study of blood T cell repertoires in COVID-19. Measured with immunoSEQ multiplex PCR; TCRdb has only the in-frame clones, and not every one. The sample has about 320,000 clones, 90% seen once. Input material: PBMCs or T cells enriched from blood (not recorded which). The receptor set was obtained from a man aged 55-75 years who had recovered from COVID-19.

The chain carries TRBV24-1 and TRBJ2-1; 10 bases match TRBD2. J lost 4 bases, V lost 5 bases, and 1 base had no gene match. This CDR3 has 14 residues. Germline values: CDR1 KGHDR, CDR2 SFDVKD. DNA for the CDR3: TGTGCCACCAGTGCAGCGGGAGGGTACAATGAGCAGTTCTTC. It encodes CATSAAGGYNEQFF.

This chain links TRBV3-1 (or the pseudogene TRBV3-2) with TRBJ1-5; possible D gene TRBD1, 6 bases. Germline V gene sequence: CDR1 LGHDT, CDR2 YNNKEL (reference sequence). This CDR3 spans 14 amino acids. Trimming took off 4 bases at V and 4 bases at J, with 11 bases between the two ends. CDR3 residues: CASSPHRENQPQHF. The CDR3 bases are TGTGCCAGCAGCCCCCACAGGGAAAATCAGCCCCAGCATTTT.

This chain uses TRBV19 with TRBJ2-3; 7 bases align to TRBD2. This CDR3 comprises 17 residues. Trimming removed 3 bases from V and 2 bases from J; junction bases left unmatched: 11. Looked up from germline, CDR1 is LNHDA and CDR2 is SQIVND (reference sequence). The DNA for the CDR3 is TGTGCCAGTAGTATTAGGCTGGCTAGCGGAAACACAGATACGCAGTATTTT. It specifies CASSIRLASGNTDTQYF.

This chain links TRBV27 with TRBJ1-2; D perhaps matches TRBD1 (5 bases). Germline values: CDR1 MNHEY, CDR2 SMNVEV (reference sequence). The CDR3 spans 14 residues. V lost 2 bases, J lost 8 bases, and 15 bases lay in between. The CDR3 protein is CASSLQGGVGGYTF. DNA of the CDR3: TGTGCCAGCAGTTTACAGGGAGGGGTTGGAGGCTACACCTTC.

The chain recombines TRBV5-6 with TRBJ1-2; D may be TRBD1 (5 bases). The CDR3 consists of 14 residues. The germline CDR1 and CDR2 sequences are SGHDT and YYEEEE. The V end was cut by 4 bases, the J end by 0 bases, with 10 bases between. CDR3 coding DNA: TGTGCCAGCAGCCCTGACAGAGCTAACTATGGCTACACCTTC. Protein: CASSPDRANYGYTF. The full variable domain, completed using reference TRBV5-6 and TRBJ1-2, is DAGVTQSPTHLIKTRGQQVTLRCSPKSGHDTVSWYQQALGQGPQFIFQYYEEEERQRGNFPDRFSGHQFPNYSSELNVNALLLGDSALYLCASSPDRANYGYTFGSGTRLTVV.

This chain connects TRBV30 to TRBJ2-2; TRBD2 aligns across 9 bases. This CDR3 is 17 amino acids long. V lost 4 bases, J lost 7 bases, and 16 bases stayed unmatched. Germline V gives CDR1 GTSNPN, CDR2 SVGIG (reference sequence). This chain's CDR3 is CAWTPPSRGRAYGELFF. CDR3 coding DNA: TGTGCCTGGACTCCCCCCTCCCGCGGGAGGGCTTACGGGGAGCTGTTTTTT.

The CDR3 sequence: CASSRTGYGYTF. DNA for the CDR3: TGTGCCAGCAGCCGAACAGGGTATGGCTACACCTTC. The chain is built from TRBV3-1 (or the pseudogene TRBV3-2) and TRBJ1-2, with D maybe TRBD1 (6 bases). V lost 4 bases and J 5 bases, leaving 8 bases between the germline ends. This CDR3 is 12 amino acids long. Germline values: CDR1 LGHDT, CDR2 YNNKEL (reference sequence).

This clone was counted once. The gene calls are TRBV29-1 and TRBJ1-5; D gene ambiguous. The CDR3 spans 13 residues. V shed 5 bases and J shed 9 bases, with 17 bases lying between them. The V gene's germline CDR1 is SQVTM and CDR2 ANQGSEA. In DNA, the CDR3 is TGCAGCGTTTCTGAAGGAGTCAAGCTGCCCCAGCATTTT. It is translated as CSVSEGVKLPQHF. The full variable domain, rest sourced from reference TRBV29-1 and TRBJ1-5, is SAVISQKPSRDICQRGTSLTIQCQVDSQVTMMFWYRQQPGQSLTLIATANQGSEATYESGFVIDKFPISRPNLTFSTLTVSNMSPEDSSIYLCSVSEGVKLPQHFGDGTRLSIL.

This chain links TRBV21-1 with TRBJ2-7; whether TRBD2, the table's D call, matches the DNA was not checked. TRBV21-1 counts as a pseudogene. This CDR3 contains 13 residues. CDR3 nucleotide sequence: TGTGCCAGCAAAGGAGTCTCCTCCTACGAGCAGTACTTC. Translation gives CASKGVSSYEQYF.

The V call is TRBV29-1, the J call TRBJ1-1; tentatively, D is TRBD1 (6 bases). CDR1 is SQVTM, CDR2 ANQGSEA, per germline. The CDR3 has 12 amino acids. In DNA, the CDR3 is TGCAGAGGGGGATCGGGGCCAGATGAAGCTTTCTTT. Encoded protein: CRGGSGPDEAFF.

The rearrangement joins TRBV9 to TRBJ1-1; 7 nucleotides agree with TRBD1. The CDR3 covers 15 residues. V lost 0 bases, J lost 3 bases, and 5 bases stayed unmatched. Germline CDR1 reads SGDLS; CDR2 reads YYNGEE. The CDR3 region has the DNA TGTGCCAGCAGCGTAGGGTATGACAGGGACACTGAAGCTTTCTTT. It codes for CASSVGYDRDTEAFF.

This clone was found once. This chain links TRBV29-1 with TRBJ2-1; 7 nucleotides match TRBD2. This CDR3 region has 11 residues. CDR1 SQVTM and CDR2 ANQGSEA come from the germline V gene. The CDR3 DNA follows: TGCGCGGGGGAGGTTTACAATGAGCAGTTCTTC. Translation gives CAGEVYNEQFF.

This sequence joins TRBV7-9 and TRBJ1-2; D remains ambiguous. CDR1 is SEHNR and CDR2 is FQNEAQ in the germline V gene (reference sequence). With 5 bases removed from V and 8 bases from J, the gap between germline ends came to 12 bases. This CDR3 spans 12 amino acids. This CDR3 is CASSRSGEGYTF. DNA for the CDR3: TGTGCCAGCAGCCGGTCCGGGGAGGGCTACACCTTC.

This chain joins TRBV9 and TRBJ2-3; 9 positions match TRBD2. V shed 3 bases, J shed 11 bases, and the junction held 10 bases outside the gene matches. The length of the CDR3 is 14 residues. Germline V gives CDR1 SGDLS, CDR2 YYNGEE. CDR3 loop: CASSDSGGATQQYF. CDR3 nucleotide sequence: TGTGCCAGCAGCGATAGCGGGGGCGCCACCCAGCAGTATTTT.